This record concerns one TCR beta chain sequence. The clone's antigen remains unknown. Base-call qualities are not available, and no considerably larger clone is one nucleotide away. These data belong to a study of T cell responses to AZD1222 COVID-19 vaccine listed by TCRdb under 2021. For context, the study as a whole: A total of more than 230 trial participants underwent TCR sequencing, of whom about 210 had received two doses of AZD1222 and about 25 had received two doses of the MenACWY control vaccine. Trial participants were enrolled by age into subgroups of 18-55, 56-69 and 70-plus years, and approximately 150, 30 and 60 TCR-sequenced participants, respectively, were included in these subgroups.

The time point tag for this specimen amounts to: about 28 days (+/-7) after the second vaccine dose. The sample's treatment or condition label, decoded: meningococcal conjugate vaccine given as trial control. Vaccinee samples came from UK trials COV001 and COV002, including a single-blind randomized controlled phase 2/3 trial of AZD1222 (ChAdOx1 nCoV-19) in healthy adults. For TCRbeta chain sequencing, PBMC samples were collected from trial participants at day 0 and at day 28 after the second dose. The CDR3 regions of human TCRbeta chains were analyzed by immunosequencing. The paper's processing steps were these. Repertoire TCRs were matched against a reference library of SARS-CoV-2-specific TCRs generated with the MIRA antigen-specificity platform. Breadth was defined as the fraction of unique TCRs that were SARS-CoV-2-associated, and depth was defined as the fraction of total T cells that were SARS-CoV-2-associated. Using the MIRA data, every spike-specific TCR was mapped to the spike region that the TCR reacted to and assigned to either a CD4 or a CD8 class. Log10-transformed breadth and depth values were compared by one-way ANOVA with Sidak's multiple comparisons tests. This immuneACCESS table, as held by TCRdb, lists in-frame sequences with V and J called but not all clones. Of the missing ones, under half trace to an unresolved V gene in checked studies; the others have no known cause. V and J calls plus clone size are reproduced from that table; the DNA served to infer D and trimming. Across this sample there are 200,000 to 250,000 clones, with about 95% seen only once. The top ten clones comprise around 1.8% of the sample.

What the work shows at the level of the full study, not this receptor alone: Participants were mostly white British and included more females than males, and it was suggested by the authors that clonal diversity may have been underestimated. The whole spike protein was spanned by vaccine-associated CD4 TCRs, and dominant responses were seen in regions 160-218 and 743-854. A significant rise in spike-specific TCR breadth and depth was observed after two AZD1222 doses relative to day 0 and relative to MenACWY recipients. In the small 56-69-year group, the increase in depth fell short of significance, most likely because of low power. Because no day 14 peak-response samples were available, the repertoires could be characterized only after the peak T cell response. Conclusions about previously exposed vaccinees are limited, since just a handful of AZD1222 recipients were seropositive for SARS-CoV-2 at baseline. Reportedly, almost half of the unique spike-specific TCRs recognized epitopes lying outside the regions that are mutated in the B.1.351 and B.1.1.7 variants.

Relative to germline, V is 5 bases shorter and J is 0 bases shorter, with 12 bases between their ends. The CDR3 runs 15 amino acids, cysteine and phenylalanine included. The retained sequence is limited to the CDR3, 45 bases, with the frame set at the first base. The germline V gene (reference sequence) gives CDR1 as SEHNR and CDR2 as FQNEAQ. This TCR was recovered from an adult who received the MenACWY meningococcal vaccine as a control. Sample: peripheral blood, taken 28 days after the second dose of the MenACWY control vaccine. Recombination joined TRBV7-9 with TRBJ2-3; the D gene cannot be resolved reliably. The DNA is TGTGCCAGCAGCCGGACGGCAGCTAGCACAGATACGCAGTATTTT. Translation gives CASSRTAASTDTQYF.